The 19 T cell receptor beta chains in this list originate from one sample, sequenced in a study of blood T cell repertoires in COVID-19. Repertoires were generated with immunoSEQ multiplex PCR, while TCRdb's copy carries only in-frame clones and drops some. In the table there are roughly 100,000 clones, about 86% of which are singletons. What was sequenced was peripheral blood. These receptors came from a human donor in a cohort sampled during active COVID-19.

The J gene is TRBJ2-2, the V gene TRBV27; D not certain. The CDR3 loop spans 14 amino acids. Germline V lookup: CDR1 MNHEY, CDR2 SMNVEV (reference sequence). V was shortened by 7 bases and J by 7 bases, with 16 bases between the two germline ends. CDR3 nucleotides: TGTGCCAGCACAACCCTAAATTTCATCGGGGAGCTGTTTTTT. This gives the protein CASTTLNFIGELFF.

Written as DNA, the CDR3 is TGTGCCAGCAGTTTCGGGGGCTCCTACAATGAGCAGTTCTTC. Encoded protein: CASSFGGSYNEQFF. The chain has TRBV28 and TRBJ2-1; TRBD2 might be the D (6 bases). From germline, CDR1 is MDHEN and CDR2 SYDVKM. This CDR3 has 14 amino acids. The V end was cut by 3 bases, the J end by 0 bases, with 6 bases between.

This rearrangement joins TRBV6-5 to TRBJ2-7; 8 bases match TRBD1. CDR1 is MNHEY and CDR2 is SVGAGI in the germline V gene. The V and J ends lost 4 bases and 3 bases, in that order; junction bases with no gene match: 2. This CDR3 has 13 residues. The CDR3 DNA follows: TGTGCCAGCAGTTGGACAGGGAACTACGAGCAGTACTTC. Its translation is CASSWTGNYEQYF.

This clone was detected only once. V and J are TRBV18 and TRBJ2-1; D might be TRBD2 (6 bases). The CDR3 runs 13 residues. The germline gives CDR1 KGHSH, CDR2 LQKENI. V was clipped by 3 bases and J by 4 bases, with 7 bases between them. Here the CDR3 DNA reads TGTGCCAGCTCACCGCGGGGATACAATGAGCAGTTCTTC. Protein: CASSPRGYNEQFF.

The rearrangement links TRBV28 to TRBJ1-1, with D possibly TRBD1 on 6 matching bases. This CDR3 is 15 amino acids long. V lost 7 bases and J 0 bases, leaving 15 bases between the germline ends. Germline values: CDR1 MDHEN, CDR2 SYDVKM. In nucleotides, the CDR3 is TGTGCCAGCACCGGACAGAGCGTTATGAACACTGAAGCTTTCTTT. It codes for CASTGQSVMNTEAFF.

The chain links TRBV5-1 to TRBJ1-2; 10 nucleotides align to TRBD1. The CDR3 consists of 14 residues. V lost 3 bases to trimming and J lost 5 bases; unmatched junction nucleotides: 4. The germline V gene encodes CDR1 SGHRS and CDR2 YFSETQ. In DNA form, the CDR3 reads TGCGCCAGCAGCTATGACAGGGGGCCGTATGGCTACACCTTC. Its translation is CASSYDRGPYGYTF.

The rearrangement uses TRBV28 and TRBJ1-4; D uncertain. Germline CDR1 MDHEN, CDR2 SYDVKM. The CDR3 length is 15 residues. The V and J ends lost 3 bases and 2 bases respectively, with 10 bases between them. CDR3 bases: TGTGCCAGCAGTTTCGACATCAGCACTAATGAAAAACTGTTTTTT. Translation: CASSFDISTNEKLFF.

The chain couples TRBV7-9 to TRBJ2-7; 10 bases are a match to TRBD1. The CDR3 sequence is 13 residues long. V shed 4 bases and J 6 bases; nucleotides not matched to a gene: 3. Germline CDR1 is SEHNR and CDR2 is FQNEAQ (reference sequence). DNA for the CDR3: TGTGCCAGCAGCTCATGGACAGGGGGCGAGCAGTACTTC. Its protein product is CASSSWTGGEQYF.

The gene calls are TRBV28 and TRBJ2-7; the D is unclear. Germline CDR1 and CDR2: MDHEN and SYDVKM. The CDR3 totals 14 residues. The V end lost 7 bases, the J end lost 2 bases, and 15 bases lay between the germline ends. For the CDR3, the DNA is TGTGCCAGCACCGAGTCTAATCCCCCCTACGAGCAGTACTTC. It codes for CASTESNPPYEQYF.

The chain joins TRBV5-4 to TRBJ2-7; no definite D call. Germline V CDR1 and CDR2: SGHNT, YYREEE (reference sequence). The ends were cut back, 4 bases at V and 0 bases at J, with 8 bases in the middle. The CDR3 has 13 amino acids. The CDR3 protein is CASSHPSSYEQYF. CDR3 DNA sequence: TGTGCCAGCAGCCACCCTAGCTCCTACGAGCAGTACTTC.

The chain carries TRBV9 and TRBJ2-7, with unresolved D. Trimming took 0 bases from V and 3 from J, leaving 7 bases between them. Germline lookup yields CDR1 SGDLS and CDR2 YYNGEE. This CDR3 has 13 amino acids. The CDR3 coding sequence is TGTGCCAGCAGCGTAGACATTGACTACGAGCAGTACTTC. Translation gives CASSVDIDYEQYF.

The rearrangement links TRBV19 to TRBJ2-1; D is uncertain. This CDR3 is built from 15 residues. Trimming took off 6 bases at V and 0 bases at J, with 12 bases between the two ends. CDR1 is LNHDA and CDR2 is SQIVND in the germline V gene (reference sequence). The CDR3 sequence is CASSSSVSSYNEQFF. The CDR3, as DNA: TGTGCCAGTAGCTCCAGCGTGAGCTCCTACAATGAGCAGTTCTTC.

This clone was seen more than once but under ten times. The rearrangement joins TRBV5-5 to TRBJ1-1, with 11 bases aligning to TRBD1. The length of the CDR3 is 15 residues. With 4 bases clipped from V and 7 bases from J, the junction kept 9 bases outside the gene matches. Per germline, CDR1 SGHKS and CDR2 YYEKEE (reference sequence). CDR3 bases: TGTGCCAGCAGCCCCAAGGACAGGGGGCTGGATGAAGCTTTCTTT. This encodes CASSPKDRGLDEAFF.

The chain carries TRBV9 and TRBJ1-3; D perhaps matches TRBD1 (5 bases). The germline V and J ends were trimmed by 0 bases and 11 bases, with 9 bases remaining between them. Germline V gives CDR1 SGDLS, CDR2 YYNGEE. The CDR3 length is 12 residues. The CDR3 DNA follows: TGTGCCAGCAGCGTAGGGGCAGGGTCCATATATTTT. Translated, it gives CASSVGAGSIYF. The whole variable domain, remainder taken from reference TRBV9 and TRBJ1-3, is DSGVTQTPKHLITATGQRVTLRCSPRSGDLSVYWYQQSLDQGLQFLIQYYNGEERAKGNILERFSAQQFPDLHSELNLSSLELGDSALYFCASSVGAGSIYFGEGSWLTVV.

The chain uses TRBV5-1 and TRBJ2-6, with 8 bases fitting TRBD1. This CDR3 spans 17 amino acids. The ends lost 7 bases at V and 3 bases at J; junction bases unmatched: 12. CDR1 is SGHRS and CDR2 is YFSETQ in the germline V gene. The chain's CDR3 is CASQRQGPLSGANVLTF. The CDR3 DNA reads TGCGCCAGCCAACGACAGGGGCCCTTAAGTGGGGCCAACGTCCTGACTTTC.

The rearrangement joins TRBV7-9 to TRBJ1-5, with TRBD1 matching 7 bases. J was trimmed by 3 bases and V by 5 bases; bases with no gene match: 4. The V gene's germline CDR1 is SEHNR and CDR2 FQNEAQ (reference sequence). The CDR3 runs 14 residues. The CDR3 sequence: CASSPGQLNQPQHF. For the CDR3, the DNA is TGTGCCAGCAGCCCGGGACAGCTCAATCAGCCCCAGCATTTT.

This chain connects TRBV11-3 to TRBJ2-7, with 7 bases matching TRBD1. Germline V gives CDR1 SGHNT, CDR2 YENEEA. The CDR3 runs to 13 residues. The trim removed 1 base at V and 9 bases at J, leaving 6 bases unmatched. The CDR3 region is CASSLGRQGRQYF. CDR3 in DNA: TGTGCCAGCAGCTTAGGAAGACAGGGTCGGCAGTACTTC. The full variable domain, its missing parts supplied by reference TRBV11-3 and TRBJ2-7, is EAGVVQSPRYKIIEKKQPVAFWCNPISGHNTLYWYLQNLGQGPELLIRYENEEAVDDSQLPKDRFSAERLKGVDSTLKIQPAELGDSAVYLCASSLGRQGRQYFGPGTRLTVT.

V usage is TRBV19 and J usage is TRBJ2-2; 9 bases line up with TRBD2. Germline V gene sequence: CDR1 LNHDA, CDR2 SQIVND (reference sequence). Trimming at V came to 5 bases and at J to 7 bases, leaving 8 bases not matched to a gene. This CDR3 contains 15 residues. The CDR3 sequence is CASSHASGINGELFF. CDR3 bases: TGTGCCAGTAGTCATGCTAGCGGGATTAACGGGGAGCTGTTTTTT.

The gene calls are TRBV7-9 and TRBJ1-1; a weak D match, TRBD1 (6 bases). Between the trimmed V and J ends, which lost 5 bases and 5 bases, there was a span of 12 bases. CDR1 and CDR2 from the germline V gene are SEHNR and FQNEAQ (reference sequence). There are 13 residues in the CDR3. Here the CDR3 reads CASSTQGGTEAFF. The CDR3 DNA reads TGTGCCAGCAGCACACAGGGTGGGACTGAAGCTTTCTTT.